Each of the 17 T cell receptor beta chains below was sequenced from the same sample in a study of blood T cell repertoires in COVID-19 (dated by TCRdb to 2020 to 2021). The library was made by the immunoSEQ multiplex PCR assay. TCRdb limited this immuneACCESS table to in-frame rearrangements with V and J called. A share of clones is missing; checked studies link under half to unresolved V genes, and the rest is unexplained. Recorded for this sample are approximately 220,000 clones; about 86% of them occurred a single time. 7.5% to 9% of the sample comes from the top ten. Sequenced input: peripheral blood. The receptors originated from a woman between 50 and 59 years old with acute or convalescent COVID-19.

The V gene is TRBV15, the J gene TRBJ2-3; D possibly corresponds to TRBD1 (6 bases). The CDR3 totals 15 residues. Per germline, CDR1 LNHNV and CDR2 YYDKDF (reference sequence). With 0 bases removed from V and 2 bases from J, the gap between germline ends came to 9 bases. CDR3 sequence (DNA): TGTGCCACCAGCAGAGACTGGACAGTCACAGATACGCAGTATTTT. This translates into CATSRDWTVTDTQYF.

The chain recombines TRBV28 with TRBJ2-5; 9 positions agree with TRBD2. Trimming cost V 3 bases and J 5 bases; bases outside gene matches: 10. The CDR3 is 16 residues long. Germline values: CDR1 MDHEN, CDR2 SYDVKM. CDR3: CASSFLGAGGVETQYF. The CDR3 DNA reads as TGTGCCAGCAGTTTTTTAGGCGCGGGAGGGGTGGAGACCCAGTACTTC.

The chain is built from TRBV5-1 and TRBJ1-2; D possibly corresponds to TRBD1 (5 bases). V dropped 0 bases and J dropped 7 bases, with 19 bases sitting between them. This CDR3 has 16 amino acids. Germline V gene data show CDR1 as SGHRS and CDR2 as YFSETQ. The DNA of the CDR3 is TGCGCCAGCAGCTTGGAAGGGGAAGCCCGCCAAGGTGGCTACACCTTC. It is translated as CASSLEGEARQGGYTF.

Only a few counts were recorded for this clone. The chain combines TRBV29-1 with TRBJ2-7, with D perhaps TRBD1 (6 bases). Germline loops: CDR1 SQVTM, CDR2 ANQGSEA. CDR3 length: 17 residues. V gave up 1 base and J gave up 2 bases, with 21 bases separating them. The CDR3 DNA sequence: TGCAGCGTTGAAGCCGGCGGAATTGGCAGGGGCCCCTACGAGCAGTACTTC. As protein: CSVEAGGIGRGPYEQYF.

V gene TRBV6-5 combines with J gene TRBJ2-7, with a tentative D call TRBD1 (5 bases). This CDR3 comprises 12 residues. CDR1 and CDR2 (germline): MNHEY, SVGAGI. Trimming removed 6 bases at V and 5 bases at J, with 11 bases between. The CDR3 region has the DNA TGTGCCAGCAGGAACCCCAGGGACGAGCAGTACTTC. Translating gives CASRNPRDEQYF.

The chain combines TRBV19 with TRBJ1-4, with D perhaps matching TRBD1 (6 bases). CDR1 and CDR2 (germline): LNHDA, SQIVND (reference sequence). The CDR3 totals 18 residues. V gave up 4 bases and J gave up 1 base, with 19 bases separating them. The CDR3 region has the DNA TGTGCCAGTAGTACCACAGGGAGAGAACAGGAAACTAATGAAAAACTGTTTTTT. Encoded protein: CASSTTGREQETNEKLFF. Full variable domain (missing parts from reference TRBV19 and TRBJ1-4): DGGITQSPKYLFRKEGQNVTLSCEQNLNHDAMYWYRQDPGQGLRLIYYSQIVNDFQKGDIAEGYSVSREKKESFPLTVTSAQKNPTAFYLCASSTTGREQETNEKLFFGSGTQLSVL.

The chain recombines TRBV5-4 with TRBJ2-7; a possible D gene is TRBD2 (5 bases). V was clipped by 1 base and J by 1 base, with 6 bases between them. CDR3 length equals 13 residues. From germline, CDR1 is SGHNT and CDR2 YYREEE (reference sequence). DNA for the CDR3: TGTGCCAGCAGCTTGACGGGATCCTACGAGCAGTACTTC. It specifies CASSLTGSYEQYF.

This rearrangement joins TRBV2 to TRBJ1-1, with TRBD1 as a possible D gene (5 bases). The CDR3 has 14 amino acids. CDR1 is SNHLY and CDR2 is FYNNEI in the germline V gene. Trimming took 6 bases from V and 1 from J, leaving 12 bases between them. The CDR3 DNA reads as TGTGCCAGCAGGCCAGGGCCGGAGAACACTGAAGCTTTCTTT. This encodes CASRPGPENTEAFF.

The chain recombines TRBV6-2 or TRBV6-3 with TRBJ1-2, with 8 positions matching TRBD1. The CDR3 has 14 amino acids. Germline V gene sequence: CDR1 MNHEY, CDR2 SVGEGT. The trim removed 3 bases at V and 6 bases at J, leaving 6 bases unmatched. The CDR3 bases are TGTGCCAGCAGTTATTTCCAGACAGGGGATGGCTACACCTTC. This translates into CASSYFQTGDGYTF.

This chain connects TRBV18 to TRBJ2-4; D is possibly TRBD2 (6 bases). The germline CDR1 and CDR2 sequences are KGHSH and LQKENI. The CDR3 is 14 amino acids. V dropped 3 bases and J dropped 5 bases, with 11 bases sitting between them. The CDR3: CASSPSGRENIQYF. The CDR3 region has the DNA TGTGCCAGCTCACCGTCCGGGAGAGAAAACATTCAGTACTTC. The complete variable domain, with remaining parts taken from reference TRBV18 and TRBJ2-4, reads NAGVMQNPRHLVRRRGQEARLRCSPMKGHSHVYWYRQLPEEGLKFMVYLQKENIIDESGMPKERFSAEFPKEGPSILRIQQVVRGDSAAYFCASSPSGRENIQYFGAGTRLSVL.

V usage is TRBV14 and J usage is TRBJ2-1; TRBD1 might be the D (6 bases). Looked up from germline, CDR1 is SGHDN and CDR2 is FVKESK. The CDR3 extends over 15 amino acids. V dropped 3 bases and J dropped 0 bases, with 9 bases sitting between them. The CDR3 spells CASSHGTFSYNEQFF. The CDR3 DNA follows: TGTGCCAGCAGCCATGGGACATTCTCCTACAATGAGCAGTTCTTC. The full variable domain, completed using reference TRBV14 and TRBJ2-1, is EAGVTQFPSHSVIEKGQTVTLRCDPISGHDNLYWYRRVMGKEIKFLLHFVKESKQDESGMPNNRFLAERTGGTYSTLKVQPAELEDSGVYFCASSHGTFSYNEQFFGPGTRLTVL.

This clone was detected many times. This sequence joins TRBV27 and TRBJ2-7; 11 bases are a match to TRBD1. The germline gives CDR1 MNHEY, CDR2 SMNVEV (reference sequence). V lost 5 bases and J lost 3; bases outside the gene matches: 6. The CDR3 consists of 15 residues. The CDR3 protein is CASSPGTGGYYEQYF. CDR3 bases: TGTGCCAGCAGTCCCGGGACAGGGGGATACTACGAGCAGTACTTC.

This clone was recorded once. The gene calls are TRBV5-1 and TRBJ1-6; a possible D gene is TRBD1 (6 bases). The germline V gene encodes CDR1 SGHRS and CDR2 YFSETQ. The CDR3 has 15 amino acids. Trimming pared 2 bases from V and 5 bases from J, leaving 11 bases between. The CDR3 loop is CASSLITGNNSPLHF. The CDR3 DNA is TGCGCCAGCAGCTTAATAACAGGGAATAATTCACCCCTCCACTTT.

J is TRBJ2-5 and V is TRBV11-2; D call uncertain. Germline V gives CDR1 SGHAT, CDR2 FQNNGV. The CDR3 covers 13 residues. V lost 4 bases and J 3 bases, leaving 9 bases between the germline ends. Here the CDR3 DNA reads TGTGCCAGCAGCTCGGTGGTGGAAGAGACCCAGTACTTC. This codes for CASSSVVEETQYF.

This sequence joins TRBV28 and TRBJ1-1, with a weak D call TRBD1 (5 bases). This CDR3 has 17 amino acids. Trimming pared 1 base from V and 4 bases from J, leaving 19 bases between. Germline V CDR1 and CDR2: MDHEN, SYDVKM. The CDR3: CASSLLGGKIGGTEAFF. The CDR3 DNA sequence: TGTGCCAGCAGTTTATTGGGGGGAAAAATTGGGGGCACTGAAGCTTTCTTT.

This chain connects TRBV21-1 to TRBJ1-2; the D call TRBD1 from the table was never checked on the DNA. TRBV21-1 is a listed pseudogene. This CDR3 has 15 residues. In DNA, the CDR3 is TGTGCCAGCAGCAAAGAGAGGACAGGGTTCTATGGCTACACCTTC. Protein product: CASSKERTGFYGYTF.

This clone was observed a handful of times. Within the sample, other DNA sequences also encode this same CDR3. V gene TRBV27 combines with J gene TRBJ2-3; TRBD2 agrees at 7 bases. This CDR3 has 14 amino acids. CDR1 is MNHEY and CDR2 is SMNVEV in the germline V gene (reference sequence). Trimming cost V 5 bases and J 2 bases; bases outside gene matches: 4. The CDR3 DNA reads TGTGCCAGCAGTCTCAAGCGGGACACAGATACGCAGTATTTT. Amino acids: CASSLKRDTDTQYF.